This T cell receptor (beta chain) was profiled in a study of T cells after yellow fever vaccination. Study details: Fractions with few cells were prepared using SMART-Seq v4 Ultra Low Input. Study findings and constraints: The secondary response was weaker but peaked faster, day 5 versus 15. Contaminating bulk clonotypes could be abundant in FACS-sorted repertoires.

About this clonotype itself: What it binds is not known.

They built TCR cDNA with 5'RACE template switching, a step that put in a universal primer site and UMIs. TCRdb re-analysed the 5' RACE reads in MiXCR, keeping a single row per CDR3 protein. There are 100,000 to 150,000 distinct CDR3 sequences in the sample; 7.2% occur only once, and 2.7% lies in the top ten. Germline assignment: CDR1 SGHTA and CDR2 FQGNSA. The CDR3 runs to 15 residues. The V gene end was trimmed by 3 bases and the J gene end by 5 bases; junction bases not matched to a gene: 7. The chain recombines TRBV7-2 with TRBJ2-3, with 8 bases identical to TRBD1. The receptor comes from a man aged 18 to 35 who received the YFV17D yellow fever vaccine. Sequencing was performed on CD4+ T cells sorted from PBMCs, taken around 45 days after the first yellow fever vaccination. The CDR3 loop reads CASSFVGGQGDTQYF. CDR3 in DNA: TGTGCCAGCAGCTTCGTGGGTGGACAGGGAGATACGCAGTATTTT. The full variable domain, completed using reference TRBV7-2 and TRBJ2-3, is GAGVSQSPSNKVTEKGKDVELRCDPISGHTALYWYRQSLGQGLEFLIYFQGNSAPDKSGLPSDRFSAERTGGSVSTLTIQRTQQEDSAVYLCASSFVGGQGDTQYFGPGTRLTVL.